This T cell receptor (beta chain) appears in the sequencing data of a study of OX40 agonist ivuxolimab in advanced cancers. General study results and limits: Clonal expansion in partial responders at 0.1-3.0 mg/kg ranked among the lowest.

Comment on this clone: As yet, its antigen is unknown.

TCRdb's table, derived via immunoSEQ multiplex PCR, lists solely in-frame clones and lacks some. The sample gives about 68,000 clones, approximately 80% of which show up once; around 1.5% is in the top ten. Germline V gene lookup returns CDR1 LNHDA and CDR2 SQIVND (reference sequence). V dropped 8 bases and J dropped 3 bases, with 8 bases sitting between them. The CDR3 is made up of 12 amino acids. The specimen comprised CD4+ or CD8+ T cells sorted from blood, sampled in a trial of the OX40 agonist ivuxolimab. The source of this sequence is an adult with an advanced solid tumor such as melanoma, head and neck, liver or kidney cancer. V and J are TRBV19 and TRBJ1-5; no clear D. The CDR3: CASRGFNQPQHF. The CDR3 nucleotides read TGTGCCAGTCGAGGTTTCAATCAGCCCCAGCATTTT.